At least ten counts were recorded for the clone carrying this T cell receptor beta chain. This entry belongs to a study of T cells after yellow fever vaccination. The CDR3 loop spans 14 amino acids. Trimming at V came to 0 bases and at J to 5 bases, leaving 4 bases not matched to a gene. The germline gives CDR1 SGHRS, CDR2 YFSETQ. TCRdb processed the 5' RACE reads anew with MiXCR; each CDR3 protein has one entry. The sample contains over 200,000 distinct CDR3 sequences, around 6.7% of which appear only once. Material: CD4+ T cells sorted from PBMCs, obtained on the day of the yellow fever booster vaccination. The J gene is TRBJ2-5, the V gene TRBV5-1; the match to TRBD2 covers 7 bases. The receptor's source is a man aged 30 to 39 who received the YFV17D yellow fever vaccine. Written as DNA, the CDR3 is TGCGCCAGCAGCTTGGGCGGGAGTCTTGAGACCCAGTACTTC. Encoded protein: CASSLGGSLETQYF.